This TCR beta chain is drawn from a study of response to subunit inactivated influenza vaccine. Study results and caveats: The authors put forward the suggestion that each seasonal influenza vaccination may bring in only a limited number of new T cells.

TCRdb analysed the RT-PCR reads with MiXCR anew, one entry per CDR3 protein. The sample includes roughly 710,000 distinct CDR3 sequences, 13% to 15% seen only once; the top ten take 6% to 9.5%. This clonotype has just a few counts. Its antigen is not identified. The CDR3 consists of 15 residues. Germline V CDR1 and CDR2: SGHAT, FQNNGV. V lost 3 bases and J lost 6, with 14 bases in between. The sequenced sample was PBMCs from blood, obtained less than 15 days before vaccination. This receptor was taken from a man between 50 and 59 years old who received an inactivated influenza vaccine. The chain uses TRBV11-2 and TRBJ2-2, with D uncertain. For the CDR3, the DNA is TGTGCCAGCAGCTTTACTTGGCAGGCCCCCGGGGAGCTGTTTTTT. Protein: CASSFTWQAPGELFF.